This T cell receptor (beta chain) was captured in a study of neurological immune-mediated disorders. TCRdb ran MiXCR on the 5' RACE reads and lists one entry per CDR3 protein. This table has tens of thousands of distinct CDR3 sequences, 5% to 7% appearing once. This clonotype was counted ten times or more. The germline V gene encodes CDR1 LGHNA and CDR2 YSLEER. V lost 3 bases and J 2 bases, leaving 8 bases between the germline ends. The CDR3 contains 13 residues. This TCR came from a young man in good health. Sequencing used CD8+ T cells from blood. The chain joins TRBV4-3 to TRBJ2-7; the D is unclear. This CDR3 reads CASSQGFTYEQYF. CDR3 sequence (DNA): TGCGCCAGCAGCCAGGGGTTCACCTACGAGCAGTACTTC.